The 28 T cell receptor beta chains below all came from one sample that was sequenced in a study of cytomegalovirus exposure and HLA in healthy donors. The PCR was carried out with 60 Vbeta primers and 13 Jbeta primers. TCRdb's table, derived via immunoSEQ multiplex PCR, lists solely in-frame clones and lacks some. The sample lists under 150,000 clones, around 75% occurring once. Sequenced material: PBMCs. The receptors shown here come from a man aged 25 to 40 in good health and CMV-seronegative.

The CDR3 loop is CASRGGSYEQYF. The CDR3 DNA reads as TGTGCCAGCCGTGGCGGCTCCTACGAGCAGTACTTC. J is TRBJ2-7 and V is TRBV6-5; the D is unclear. Germline V lookup: CDR1 MNHEY, CDR2 SVGAGI. The CDR3 covers 12 residues. V shed 8 bases and J shed 0 bases, with 8 bases lying between them.

The CDR3 DNA sequence: TGTGCCAGCAGGCAACAGGGGGATGGTTCACCCCTCCACTTT. Amino acid sequence: CASRQQGDGSPLHF. The chain uses TRBV7-3 and TRBJ1-6; TRBD1 agrees at 8 bases. The germline V gene encodes CDR1 SGHTA and CDR2 FQGTGA. The CDR3 is made up of 14 amino acids. V trimming: 6 bases; J trimming: 9 bases; junction bases outside the gene matches: 7.

The V gene is TRBV6-1, the J gene TRBJ2-7, with 7 bases that match TRBD1. The trim removed 7 bases at V and 3 bases at J, leaving 9 bases unmatched. The CDR3 totals 14 residues. CDR1 and CDR2 from the germline V gene are MNHNS and SASEGT. The CDR3 reads CASTLRGGSYEQYF. CDR3 nucleotide sequence: TGTGCCAGCACCTTAAGAGGGGGCAGCTACGAGCAGTACTTC.

The rearrangement links TRBV28 to TRBJ2-2; D call uncertain. Germline CDR1 reads MDHEN; CDR2 reads SYDVKM. Trimming cost V 2 bases and J 6 bases, with 4 bases left between them. The CDR3 loop spans 12 amino acids. CDR3 sequence (DNA): TGTGCCAGCAGTTTACTAGCCGGGGAGCTGTTTTTT. Amino acids: CASSLLAGELFF.

J is TRBJ2-7 and V is TRBV6-1; tentative D call: TRBD1 (5 bases). V was shortened by 5 bases and J by 3 bases, with 11 bases between the two germline ends. This CDR3 spans 13 amino acids. Germline lookup yields CDR1 MNHNS and CDR2 SASEGT. In DNA form, the CDR3 reads TGTGCCAGCAGTAGACAGTCATACTACGAGCAGTACTTC. This translates into CASSRQSYYEQYF.

The chain links TRBV10-2 to TRBJ2-7, with 7 bases matching TRBD1. This CDR3 has 16 amino acids. In germline, CDR1 is WSHSY, CDR2 SAAADI. After removal of 2 bases from V and 0 bases from J, the junction contained 7 bases not matched to a gene. The CDR3 loop reads CASSEVAGGSSYEQYF. In DNA form, the CDR3 reads TGCGCCAGCAGTGAGGTGGCAGGGGGTTCCTCCTACGAGCAGTACTTC.

There are a few counts of this clone. J is TRBJ1-2 and V is TRBV28, with D unresolved. This CDR3 comprises 12 residues. CDR1 and CDR2 from the germline V gene are MDHEN and SYDVKM. Trimming pared 6 bases from V and 4 bases from J, leaving 9 bases between. CDR3 region: CASSSNSYGYTF. CDR3 coding DNA: TGTGCCAGCAGCTCCAACAGCTATGGCTACACCTTC.

The CDR3 DNA reads TGTGCCAGCAGCTTAAAGGAGGACGAGCAGTACTTC. This translates into CASSLKEDEQYF. The rearrangement joins TRBV13 to TRBJ2-7; perhaps TRBD2 as D (5 bases). The CDR3 has 12 residues. With 2 bases removed from V and 5 bases from J, the gap between germline ends came to 7 bases. CDR1 is PRHDT and CDR2 is FYEKMQ in the germline V gene (reference sequence).

This chain connects TRBV15 to TRBJ2-7; TRBD2 matches 11 bases. Trimming at V came to 3 bases and at J to 2 bases, leaving 6 bases not matched to a gene. CDR3 size: 16 residues. The V gene's germline CDR1 is LNHNV and CDR2 YYDKDF (reference sequence). CDR3 protein: CATSSSLAGGTYEQYF. CDR3 nucleotide sequence: TGTGCCACCAGCAGCTCCCTAGCGGGAGGTACCTACGAGCAGTACTTC.

CDR3 in DNA: TGTGCCAGCAGCGTAGACGTGGGGCTAAACTATGGCTACACCTTC. Protein product: CASSVDVGLNYGYTF. The chain is built from TRBV9 and TRBJ1-2; D might be TRBD1 (5 bases). V was pared by 0 bases and J by 2 bases, with 11 bases between. This CDR3 has 15 amino acids. Germline assignment: CDR1 SGDLS and CDR2 YYNGEE.

This clone was seen a few times. The chain combines TRBV9 with TRBJ1-1, with a weak D call TRBD1 (5 bases). Germline V lookup: CDR1 SGDLS, CDR2 YYNGEE. CDR3 length equals 15 residues. The V and J ends lost 3 bases and 3 bases respectively, with 15 bases between them. DNA of the CDR3: TGTGCCAGCAGCGCGGATGGGGGGAGGGACACTGAAGCTTTCTTT. Its protein is CASSADGGRDTEAFF.

The chain carries TRBV11-1 and TRBJ2-1; 7 bases align to TRBD2. This CDR3 comprises 15 residues. Germline CDR1 SGHAT, CDR2 FQDESV (reference sequence). Germline trimming cut 1 base from V and 0 bases from J; bases unmatched to any gene: 0. This CDR3 is CASSLGGSSYNEQFF. The CDR3 DNA follows: TGTGCCAGCAGCTTAGGCGGGAGCTCCTACAATGAGCAGTTCTTC. Filled out from reference TRBV11-1 and TRBJ2-1, the complete variable domain reads EAEVAQSPRYKITEKSQAVAFWCDPISGHATLYWYRQILGQGPELLVQFQDESVVDDSQLPKDRFSAERLKGVDSTLKIQPAELGDSAMYLCASSLGGSSYNEQFFGPGTRLTVL.

The CDR3 here is CASSPPGQGNYGYTF. The CDR3 DNA is TGTGCCAGCTCACCTCCGGGACAGGGGAACTATGGCTACACCTTC. The rearrangement links TRBV18 to TRBJ1-2; 10 nucleotides line up with TRBD1. Losses at the gene ends were 3 bases for V and 2 bases for J; bases not matched to a gene: 3. The germline V gene encodes CDR1 KGHSH and CDR2 LQKENI. The CDR3 contains 15 residues.

V usage is TRBV7-3 and J usage is TRBJ2-5, with D perhaps matching TRBD1 (5 bases). The CDR3 has 14 amino acids. V lost 3 bases to trimming and J lost 2 bases, with 10 bases between them. Germline CDR1 reads SGHTA; CDR2 reads FQGTGA. The CDR3 nucleotides are TGTGCCAGCAGCTTCAATCAGGGACAAGAGACCCAGTACTTC. Translating gives CASSFNQGQETQYF.

The chain has TRBV5-4 and TRBJ2-5; possible D gene TRBD1, 7 bases. CDR1 and CDR2 from the germline V gene are SGHNT and YYREEE (reference sequence). V was cut by 5 bases and J by 3 bases, with 14 bases left in between. The CDR3 is made up of 14 amino acids. CDR3: CASRNRGLKETQYF. CDR3 nucleotides: TGTGCCAGCAGGAACAGGGGACTTAAAGAGACCCAGTACTTC.

This clone occurred a few times. The rearrangement links TRBV10-3 to TRBJ2-1; D is perhaps TRBD1 (5 bases). In germline, CDR1 is ENHRY, CDR2 SYGVKD. This CDR3 region has 10 residues. Trimming took off 8 bases at V and 7 bases at J, with 6 bases between the two ends. The CDR3 DNA is TGTGCCATCGGGGCTAATGAGCAGTTCTTC. Its protein product is CAIGANEQFF.

V and J are TRBV7-9 and TRBJ2-5; 9 bases are a match to TRBD2. CDR3 length: 15 residues. J gave up 2 bases and V 3 bases, and 4 bases lay outside the gene matches. Germline CDR1 is SEHNR and CDR2 is FQNEAQ (reference sequence). Here the CDR3 DNA reads TGTGCCAGCAGCTTGGCTAGCGGGGAGCAAGAGACCCAGTACTTC. Its translation: CASSLASGEQETQYF.

The gene calls are TRBV28 and TRBJ1-2, with TRBD1 matching 8 bases. Germline trimming cut 5 bases from V and 2 bases from J; bases unmatched to any gene: 10. The CDR3 is 16 amino acids. Germline V gives CDR1 MDHEN, CDR2 SYDVKM. As DNA, the CDR3 is TGTGCCAGCAGTATACAGACAGGGGTCGGAAACTATGGCTACACCTTC. Amino acids: CASSIQTGVGNYGYTF.

The chain uses TRBV6-1 and TRBJ1-5; the D gene is possibly TRBD1 (6 bases). Germline loops: CDR1 MNHNS, CDR2 SASEGT. CDR3 size: 14 residues. V lost 4 bases to trimming and J lost 1 base, with 8 bases between them. The CDR3 loop reads CASSGTGSNQPQHF. The CDR3 DNA is TGTGCCAGCAGTGGAACAGGGAGCAATCAGCCCCAGCATTTT.

The genes are TRBV5-1 and TRBJ2-5; TRBD2 agrees at 7 bases. CDR3 length: 14 amino acids. The V gene's germline CDR1 is SGHRS and CDR2 YFSETQ. V was pared by 2 bases and J by 0 bases, with 1 base of the junction left unmatched. The CDR3 loop is CASSLGTNQETQYF. DNA of the CDR3: TGCGCCAGCAGCTTAGGGACTAACCAAGAGACCCAGTACTTC. Combining the CDR3 with reference TRBV5-1 and TRBJ2-5 gives the whole variable domain KAGVTQTPRYLIKTRGQQVTLSCSPISGHRSVSWYQQTPGQGLQFLFEYFSETQRNKGNFPGRFSGRQFSNSRSEMNVSTLELGDSALYLCASSLGTNQETQYFGPGTRLLVL.

The chain joins TRBV7-9 to TRBJ1-5; 10 bases line up with TRBD1. V gave up 4 bases and J gave up 7 bases; unmatched junction bases: 7. This CDR3 contains 15 residues. Germline V gene lookup returns CDR1 SEHNR and CDR2 FQNEAQ (reference sequence). In nucleotides, the CDR3 is TGTGCCAGCAGCTCATCGACAGGGGGCTTGCAGCCCCAGCATTTT. Encoded protein: CASSSSTGGLQPQHF. Filled out from reference TRBV7-9 and TRBJ1-5, the complete variable domain reads DTGVSQNPRHKITKRGQNVTFRCDPISEHNRLYWYRQTLGQGPEFLTYFQNEAQLEKSRLLSDRFSAERPKGSFSTLEIQRTEQGDSAMYLCASSSSTGGLQPQHFGDGTRLSIL.

The J gene is TRBJ2-7, the V gene TRBV30; 8 bases match TRBD2. V shed 5 bases and J 5 bases; nucleotides not matched to a gene: 8. Germline assignment: CDR1 GTSNPN and CDR2 SVGIG (reference sequence). The CDR3 length is 13 residues. The chain's CDR3 is CAWVRRREDEQYF. In DNA form, the CDR3 reads TGTGCCTGGGTTCGCCGGCGGGAGGACGAGCAGTACTTC.

The chain links TRBV7-9 to TRBJ1-6, with TRBD1 matching over 9 bases. This CDR3 contains 15 residues. Germline V gene data show CDR1 as SEHNR and CDR2 as FQNEAQ (reference sequence). After removal of 4 bases from V and 10 bases from J, the junction contained 8 bases not matched to a gene. The chain's CDR3 is CASSSMGQGGSPLHF. The CDR3, as DNA: TGTGCCAGCAGCTCGATGGGACAGGGAGGATCACCCCTCCACTTT.

The rearrangement uses TRBV7-6 and TRBJ1-2; D is unclear. CDR1 is SGHVS, CDR2 FNYEAQ, per germline. V lost 0 bases to trimming and J lost 6 bases, with 14 bases between them. The CDR3 length is 15 residues. This chain's CDR3 is CASSLASTKPDGYTF. The CDR3 DNA sequence: TGTGCCAGCAGCTTAGCCTCGACAAAACCAGATGGCTACACCTTC.

The gene calls are TRBV7-9 and TRBJ2-7; tentative D call: TRBD2 (5 bases). CDR1 SEHNR and CDR2 FQNEAQ come from the germline V gene (reference sequence). The germline V and J ends were trimmed by 1 base and 1 base, with 8 bases remaining between them. CDR3 length equals 14 residues. CDR3 sequence: CASSLEADSYEQYF. CDR3 sequence (DNA): TGTGCCAGCAGCTTAGAAGCGGATTCCTACGAGCAGTACTTC.

The V gene is TRBV5-4, the J gene TRBJ2-5; possible D gene TRBD2, 6 bases. The end of the DNA aligns better with TRBJ2-7, so the J call may be wrong. Germline V gives CDR1 SGHNT, CDR2 YYREEE (reference sequence). The CDR3 totals 14 residues. The CDR3 coding sequence is TGTGCCAGCAGCTTGGATCTAGCGCCTTACGAGCAGTACTTC. Protein: CASSLDLAPYEQYF.

The chain has TRBV9 and TRBJ1-6, with D perhaps matching TRBD1 (6 bases). This CDR3 is built from 16 residues. V was pared by 3 bases and J by 3 bases, with 13 bases between. Germline lookup yields CDR1 SGDLS and CDR2 YYNGEE. CDR3 sequence (DNA): TGTGCCAGCAGCGGCCAACAGGGCAACTATAATTCACCCCTCCACTTT. Amino acid sequence: CASSGQQGNYNSPLHF.

The V gene is TRBV2, the J gene TRBJ2-4; D unresolved. Trimming cost V 2 bases and J 3 bases, with 11 bases left between them. Germline CDR1 SNHLY, CDR2 FYNNEI. The CDR3 is 15 residues long. The CDR3 loop reads CASSERQVIKNIQYF. The CDR3 nucleotides read TGTGCCAGCAGTGAAAGGCAGGTCATCAAAAACATTCAGTACTTC.